Below are 14 T cell receptor beta chains sequenced from a single sample in a study of T cell responses to AZD1222 COVID-19 vaccine. Assay used: immunoSEQ multiplex PCR; TCRdb lists only in-frame clones, some missing. The sample gives 100,000 to 130,000 clones, roughly 87% of which show up once; 3.5% to 4.5% is in the top ten. Sequencing was performed on peripheral blood, taken on day 0 of AZD1222 vaccination. The receptor set was obtained from an adult in good health.

As DNA, the CDR3 is TGTGCCAGTAGTATAAAGACCTCCAGTGAAGCTTTCTTT. It is translated as CASSIKTSSEAFF. The V and J genes are TRBV19 and TRBJ1-1; unclear D gene. CDR3 length equals 13 residues. Germline CDR1 LNHDA, CDR2 SQIVND (reference sequence). The ends were cut back, 2 bases at V and 7 bases at J, with 11 bases in the middle.

The V gene is TRBV6-2 or TRBV6-3, the J gene TRBJ1-5; D ambiguous. Germline V gene data show CDR1 as MNHEY and CDR2 as SVGEGT. This CDR3 spans 16 amino acids. V gave up 6 bases and J gave up 7 bases, with 22 bases separating them. CDR3 coding DNA: TGTGCCAGCAGCCTAAGGCCGCGGGCAATCGGGCAGCCCCAGCATTTT. Encoded protein: CASSLRPRAIGQPQHF.

The genes are TRBV10-1 and TRBJ2-5, with TRBD2 matching 12 bases. CDR3 size: 16 residues. Looked up from germline, CDR1 is WNHNN and CDR2 is SYGVQD (reference sequence). The trim removed 6 bases at V and 5 bases at J, leaving 10 bases unmatched. CDR3 nucleotide sequence: TGCGCCAGCAGGCACGGACTAGCGGGAATGTGGGAGACCCAGTACTTC. Translation gives CASRHGLAGMWETQYF.

The V gene is TRBV4-2, the J gene TRBJ1-4, with no clear D. V lost 1 base, J lost 6 bases, and 12 bases lay in between. The CDR3 length is 15 residues. CDR1 and CDR2 (germline): LGHNA, YNFKEQ. CDR3 region: CASSQVGSGDEKLFF. CDR3 nucleotides: TGTGCCAGCAGCCAAGTCGGCAGTGGGGATGAAAAACTGTTTTTT.

This chain joins TRBV6-4 and TRBJ2-1; D could derive from TRBD1 or TRBD2 (5 bases each). The CDR3 runs 15 residues. Trimming shortened V by 0 bases and J by 5 bases, and 11 bases separated the two germline ends. Germline-derived CDR1 and CDR2 are MRHNA and SNTAGT. The chain's CDR3 is CASSDSAGRNNEQFF. Written as DNA, the CDR3 is TGTGCCAGCAGTGACTCGGCAGGGAGAAACAATGAGCAGTTCTTC.

This clone was counted only a few times. V gene TRBV19 combines with J gene TRBJ1-2; 11 bases align to TRBD1. This CDR3 comprises 14 residues. Losses at the gene ends were 5 bases for V and 2 bases for J; bases not matched to a gene: 1. The germline V gene encodes CDR1 LNHDA and CDR2 SQIVND (reference sequence). The CDR3 loop reads CASSWDRGNYGYTF. In nucleotides, the CDR3 is TGTGCCAGTAGTTGGGACAGGGGGAACTATGGCTACACCTTC.

The chain joins TRBV9 to TRBJ2-5; D ambiguous. Between the trimmed V and J ends, which lost 0 bases and 5 bases, there was a span of 8 bases. The germline CDR1 and CDR2 sequences are SGDLS and YYNGEE. There are 13 residues in the CDR3. The CDR3 here is CASSVEGRETQYF. CDR3 nucleotides: TGTGCCAGCAGCGTAGAAGGGCGGGAGACCCAGTACTTC.

The chain links TRBV7-9 to TRBJ1-1; TRBD1 might be the D (5 bases). CDR1 SEHNR and CDR2 FQNEAQ come from the germline V gene (reference sequence). Trimming took off 5 bases at V and 8 bases at J, with 9 bases between the two ends. CDR3 size: 11 residues. The CDR3 reads CASSPRGEAFF. CDR3 bases: TGTGCCAGCAGCCCGCGGGGGGAAGCTTTCTTT.

The chain carries TRBV19 and TRBJ1-2, with TRBD1 as a possible D gene (6 bases). Trimming took 0 bases from V and 7 from J, leaving 9 bases between them. Per the germline V gene, CDR1 is LNHDA and CDR2 is SQIVND (reference sequence). The CDR3 length is 13 residues. CDR3 amino acids: CASSIDQGTGYTF. The CDR3 DNA sequence: TGTGCCAGTAGTATAGACCAGGGGACTGGCTACACCTTC.

This rearrangement joins TRBV9 to TRBJ1-2; 9 bases agree with TRBD1. Germline CDR1 reads SGDLS; CDR2 reads YYNGEE. With V trimmed by 3 bases and J by 4 bases, 7 bases remained unmatched. The CDR3 spans 15 residues. The CDR3 DNA sequence: TGTGCCAGCAGCGAGTCGGACAGGGGCCTCTATGGCTACACCTTC. Amino acids: CASSESDRGLYGYTF.

A single count supports this clone. The gene calls are TRBV4-1 and TRBJ2-7, with 7 positions matching TRBD2. The CDR3 sequence is 17 residues long. Germline V gene sequence: CDR1 MGHRA, CDR2 YSYEKL. The V gene end was trimmed by 1 base and the J gene end by 0 bases; junction bases not matched to a gene: 9. This CDR3 reads CASSQGHFRLASYEQYF. The CDR3 DNA reads as TGCGCCAGCAGCCAAGGGCACTTTAGACTAGCCTCCTACGAGCAGTACTTC.

This chain connects TRBV3-1 (or the pseudogene TRBV3-2) to TRBJ2-2, with a possible D match to TRBD1 (5 bases). The CDR3 has 17 amino acids. V lost 4 bases and J 4 bases, leaving 19 bases between the germline ends. Germline CDR1 reads LGHDT; CDR2 reads YNNKEL (reference sequence). The CDR3: CASSRQVNRFFTGELFF. CDR3 nucleotides: TGTGCCAGCAGCCGCCAAGTAAACAGGTTCTTCACCGGGGAGCTGTTTTTT.

V is TRBV18 and J is TRBJ2-1; no clear D. The ends were cut back, 2 bases at V and 7 bases at J, with 12 bases in the middle. Per the germline V gene, CDR1 is KGHSH and CDR2 is LQKENI. This CDR3 is built from 14 residues. CDR3 sequence reads: CASSPVADLNEQFF. DNA for the CDR3: TGTGCCAGCTCACCAGTCGCGGATCTGAATGAGCAGTTCTTC.

As DNA, the CDR3 is TGTGCCAGCAGTTACGAGAGACAGGGGGCCTACGAGCAGTACTTC. Its translation is CASSYERQGAYEQYF. The chain has TRBV6-5 and TRBJ2-7; 9 bases map to TRBD1. J lost 2 bases, V lost 2 bases, and 4 bases had no gene match. CDR3 length: 15 amino acids. Germline values: CDR1 MNHEY, CDR2 SVGAGI.